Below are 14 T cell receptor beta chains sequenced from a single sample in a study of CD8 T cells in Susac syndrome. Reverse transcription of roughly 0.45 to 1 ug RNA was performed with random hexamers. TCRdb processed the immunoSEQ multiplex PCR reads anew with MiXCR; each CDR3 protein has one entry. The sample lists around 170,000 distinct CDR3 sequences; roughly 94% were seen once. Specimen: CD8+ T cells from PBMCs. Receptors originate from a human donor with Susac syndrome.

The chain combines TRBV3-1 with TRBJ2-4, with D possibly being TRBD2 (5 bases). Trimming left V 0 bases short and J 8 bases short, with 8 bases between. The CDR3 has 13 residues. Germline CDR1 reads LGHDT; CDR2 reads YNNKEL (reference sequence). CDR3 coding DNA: TGTGCCAGCAGCCAAGAATTGGAGGACATTCAGTACTTC. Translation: CASSQELEDIQYF.

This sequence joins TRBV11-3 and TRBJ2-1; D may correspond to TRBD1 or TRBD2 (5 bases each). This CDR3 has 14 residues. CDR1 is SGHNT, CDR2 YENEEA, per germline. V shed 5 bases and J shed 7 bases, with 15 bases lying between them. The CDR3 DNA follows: TGTGCCAGCAGCGGGGCCGGGAAACCAAATGAGCAGTTCTTC. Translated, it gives CASSGAGKPNEQFF.

The CDR3 nucleotides read TGTGCCTGGAACCTCGACTATAGCGGGAGCACAGATACGCAGTATTTT. Translating gives CAWNLDYSGSTDTQYF. This rearrangement joins TRBV30 to TRBJ2-3; 7 bases line up with TRBD2. V gave up 4 bases and J gave up 0 bases; unmatched junction bases: 10. The CDR3 is made up of 16 amino acids. The germline CDR1 and CDR2 sequences are GTSNPN and SVGIG (reference sequence).

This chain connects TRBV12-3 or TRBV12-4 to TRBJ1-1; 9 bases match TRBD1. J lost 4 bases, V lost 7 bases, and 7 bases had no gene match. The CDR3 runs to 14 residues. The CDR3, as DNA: TGTGCCAGCACGGGAACAGGGGGCATCACTGAAGCTTTCTTT. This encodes CASTGTGGITEAFF.

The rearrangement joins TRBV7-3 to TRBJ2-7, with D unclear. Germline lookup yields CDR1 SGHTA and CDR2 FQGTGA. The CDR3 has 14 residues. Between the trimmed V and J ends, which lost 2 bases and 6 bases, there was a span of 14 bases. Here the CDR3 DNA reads TGTGCCAGCAGCTTAGACGCCGGGTCGGGCGAGCAGTACTTC. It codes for CASSLDAGSGEQYF.

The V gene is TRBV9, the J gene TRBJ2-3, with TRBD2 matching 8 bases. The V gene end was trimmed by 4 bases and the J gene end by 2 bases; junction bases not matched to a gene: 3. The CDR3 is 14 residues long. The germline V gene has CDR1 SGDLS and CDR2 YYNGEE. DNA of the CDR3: TGTGCCAGCAGCAGTAGCGGGGCCACAGATACGCAGTATTTT. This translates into CASSSSGATDTQYF. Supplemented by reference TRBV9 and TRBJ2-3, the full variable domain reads DSGVTQTPKHLITATGQRVTLRCSPRSGDLSVYWYQQSLDQGLQFLIQYYNGEERAKGNILERFSAQQFPDLHSELNLSSLELGDSALYFCASSSSGATDTQYFGPGTRLTVL.

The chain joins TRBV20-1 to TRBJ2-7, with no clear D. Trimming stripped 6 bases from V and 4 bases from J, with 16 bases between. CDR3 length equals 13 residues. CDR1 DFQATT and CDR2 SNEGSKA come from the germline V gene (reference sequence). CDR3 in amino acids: CSATDGLAYEQYF. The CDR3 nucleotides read TGCAGTGCAACGGACGGGTTGGCGTACGAGCAGTACTTC.

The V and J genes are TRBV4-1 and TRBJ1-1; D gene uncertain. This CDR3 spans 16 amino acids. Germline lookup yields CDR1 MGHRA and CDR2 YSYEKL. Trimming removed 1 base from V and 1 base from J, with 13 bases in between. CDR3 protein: CASSQGSEVKNTEAFF. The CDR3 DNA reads TGCGCCAGCAGCCAAGGATCGGAGGTGAAGAACACTGAAGCTTTCTTT.

The chain's CDR3 is CSARMTSGGNEQFF. CDR3 DNA sequence: TGCAGTGCTAGGATGACTAGCGGGGGGAATGAGCAGTTCTTC. The rearrangement uses TRBV20-1 and TRBJ2-1; TRBD2 aligns across 13 bases. The CDR3 contains 14 residues. Germline assignment: CDR1 DFQATT and CDR2 SNEGSKA (reference sequence). With 3 bases clipped from V and 7 bases from J, the junction kept 3 bases outside the gene matches.

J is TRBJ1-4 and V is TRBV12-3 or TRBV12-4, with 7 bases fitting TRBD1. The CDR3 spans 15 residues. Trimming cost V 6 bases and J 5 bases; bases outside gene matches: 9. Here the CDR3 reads CASRYGQASNEKLFF. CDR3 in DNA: TGTGCCAGCAGATATGGACAGGCTTCAAATGAAAAACTGTTTTTT.

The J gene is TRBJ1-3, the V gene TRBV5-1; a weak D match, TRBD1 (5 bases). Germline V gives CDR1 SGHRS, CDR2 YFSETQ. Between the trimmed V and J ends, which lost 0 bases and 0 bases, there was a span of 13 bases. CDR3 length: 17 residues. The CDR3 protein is CASSLGGGGSSGNTIYF. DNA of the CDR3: TGCGCCAGCAGCTTGGGGGGCGGCGGATCCTCTGGAAACACCATATATTTT.

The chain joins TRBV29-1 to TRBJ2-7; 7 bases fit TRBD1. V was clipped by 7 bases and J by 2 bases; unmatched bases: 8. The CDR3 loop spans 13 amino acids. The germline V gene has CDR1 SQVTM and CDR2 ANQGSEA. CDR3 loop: CSARYRGTYEQYF. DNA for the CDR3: TGCAGCGCAAGGTACAGGGGAACCTACGAGCAGTACTTC.

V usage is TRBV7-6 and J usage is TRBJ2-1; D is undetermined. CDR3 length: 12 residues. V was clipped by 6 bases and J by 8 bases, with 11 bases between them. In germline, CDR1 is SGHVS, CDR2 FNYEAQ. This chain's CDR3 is CASSGFIDEQFF. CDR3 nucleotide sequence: TGTGCCAGCAGTGGGTTTATTGATGAGCAGTTCTTC.

The CDR3 is CASSSGPSGRDSSSYNEQFF. The DNA of the CDR3 is TGCGCCAGCAGCTCGGGGCCTAGCGGGAGGGATTCTAGCTCCTACAATGAGCAGTTCTTC. V is TRBV5-1 and J is TRBJ2-1; 12 nucleotides match TRBD2. The CDR3 runs 20 residues. CDR1 is SGHRS and CDR2 is YFSETQ in the germline V gene. The J segment lost 0 bases and the V segment lost 3 bases, leaving 13 bases of the junction unmatched.